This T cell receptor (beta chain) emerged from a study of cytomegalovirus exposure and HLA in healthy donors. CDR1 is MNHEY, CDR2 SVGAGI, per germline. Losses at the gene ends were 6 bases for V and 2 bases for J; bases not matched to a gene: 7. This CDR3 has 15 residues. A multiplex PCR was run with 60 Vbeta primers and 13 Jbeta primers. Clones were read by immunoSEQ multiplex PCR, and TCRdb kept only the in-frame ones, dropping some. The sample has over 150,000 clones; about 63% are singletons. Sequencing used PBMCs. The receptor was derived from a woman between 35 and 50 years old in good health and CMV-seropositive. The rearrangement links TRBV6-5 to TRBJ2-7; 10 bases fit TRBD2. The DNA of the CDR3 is TGTGCCAGCAGGGTAGCGGGAGGCCGCGCCTACGAGCAGTACTTC. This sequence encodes CASRVAGGRAYEQYF.